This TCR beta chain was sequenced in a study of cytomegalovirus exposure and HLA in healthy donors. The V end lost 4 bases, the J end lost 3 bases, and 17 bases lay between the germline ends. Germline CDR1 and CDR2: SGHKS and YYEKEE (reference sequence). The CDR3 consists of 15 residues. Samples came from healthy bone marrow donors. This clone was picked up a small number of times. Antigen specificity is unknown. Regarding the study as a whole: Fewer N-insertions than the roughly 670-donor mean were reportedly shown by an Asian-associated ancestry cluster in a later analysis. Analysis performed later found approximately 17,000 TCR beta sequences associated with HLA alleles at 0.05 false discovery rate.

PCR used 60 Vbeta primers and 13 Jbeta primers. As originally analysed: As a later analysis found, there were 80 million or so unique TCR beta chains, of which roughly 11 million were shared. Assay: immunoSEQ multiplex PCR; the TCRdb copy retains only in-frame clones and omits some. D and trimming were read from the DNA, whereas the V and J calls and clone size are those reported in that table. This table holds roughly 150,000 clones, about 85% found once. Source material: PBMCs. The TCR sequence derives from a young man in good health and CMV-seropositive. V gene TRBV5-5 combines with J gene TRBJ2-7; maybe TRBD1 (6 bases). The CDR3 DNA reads TGTGCCAGCAGCCCTTGGGGGCGTCAGCTCTACGAGCAGTACGTC. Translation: CASSPWGRQLYEQYV.